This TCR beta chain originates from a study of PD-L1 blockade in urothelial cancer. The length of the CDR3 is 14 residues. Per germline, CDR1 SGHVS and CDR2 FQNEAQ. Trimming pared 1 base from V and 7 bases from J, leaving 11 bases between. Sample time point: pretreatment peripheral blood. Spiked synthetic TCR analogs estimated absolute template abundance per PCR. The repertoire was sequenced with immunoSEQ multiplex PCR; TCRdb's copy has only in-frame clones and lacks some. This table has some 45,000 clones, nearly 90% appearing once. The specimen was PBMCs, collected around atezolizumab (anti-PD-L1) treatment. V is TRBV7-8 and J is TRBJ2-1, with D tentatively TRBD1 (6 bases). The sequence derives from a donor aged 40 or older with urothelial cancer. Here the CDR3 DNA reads TGTGCCAGCAGCTTAGGACAGGTAATAAATGAGCAGTTCTTC. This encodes CASSLGQVINEQFF.